The next 18 T cell receptor beta chains were all read from a single sample in a study of blood T cell repertoires in COVID-19. Sequencing used immunoSEQ multiplex PCR; TCRdb keeps in-frame clones, though not all of them. The sample lists 170,000 or so clones; about 88% were seen once. The sequencing sample was made of peripheral blood. Receptors originate from a man aged 60 to 75 with COVID-19, enrolled during active disease.

The chain has TRBV7-9 and TRBJ2-1; TRBD1 matches 8 bases. The CDR3 contains 16 residues. CDR1 and CDR2 (germline): SEHNR, FQNEAQ (reference sequence). V shed 0 bases, J shed 4 bases, and the junction held 5 bases outside the gene matches. The CDR3 is CASSLAGGQVYNEQFF. Here the CDR3 DNA reads TGTGCCAGCAGCTTAGCGGGGGGACAGGTATACAATGAGCAGTTCTTC.

V gene TRBV12-3 or TRBV12-4 combines with J gene TRBJ2-4; TRBD1 is a possible D gene (5 bases). The CDR3 sequence is 13 residues long. V lost 7 bases to trimming and J lost 3 bases, with 10 bases between them. CDR3 residues: CASTGDSKNIQYF. The CDR3 region has the DNA TGTGCCAGCACGGGCGACAGCAAAAACATTCAGTACTTC.

This chain joins TRBV14 and TRBJ2-2; D is unresolved. Germline CDR1 is SGHDN and CDR2 is FVKESK. The CDR3 is 17 residues long. V lost 4 bases, J lost 1 base, and 16 bases lay in between. This CDR3 is CASSPLDPTKNTGELFF. DNA of the CDR3: TGTGCCAGCAGCCCTCTAGACCCCACCAAGAACACCGGGGAGCTGTTTTTT.

The chain uses TRBV13 and TRBJ1-1; D is unresolved. Per the germline V gene, CDR1 is PRHDT and CDR2 is FYEKMQ (reference sequence). The CDR3 covers 14 residues. Trimming took 5 bases from V and 1 from J, leaving 11 bases between them. This CDR3 is CASSPYSPNTEAFF. CDR3 in DNA: TGTGCCAGCAGCCCGTACTCCCCGAACACTGAAGCTTTCTTT.

This clone was recorded a few times. The chain has TRBV6-5 and TRBJ1-2; 10 bases map to TRBD1. Trimming at V came to 4 bases and at J to 7 bases, leaving 9 bases not matched to a gene. The CDR3 has 15 residues. Germline V gene data show CDR1 as MNHEY and CDR2 as SVGAGI. The CDR3 coding sequence is TGTGCCAGCAGTTCGACAGACAGGGGGCCCCGTGGCTACACCTTC. It encodes CASSSTDRGPRGYTF.

The chain recombines TRBV25-1 with TRBJ2-1; TRBD1 aligns across 8 bases. CDR1 and CDR2 from the germline V gene are MGHDK and SYGVNS. The CDR3 has 15 residues. J lost 5 bases, V lost 4 bases, and 7 bases had no gene match. The CDR3, as DNA: TGTGCCAGCAGTGCCCCCCAGGGGGCAAACAATGAGCAGTTCTTC. This encodes CASSAPQGANNEQFF.

The chain couples TRBV4-2 to TRBJ2-1; D ambiguous. V lost 0 bases, J lost 4 bases, and 4 bases lay in between. The CDR3 loop spans 13 amino acids. The germline gives CDR1 LGHNA, CDR2 YNFKEQ. The CDR3 DNA reads as TGTGCCAGCAGCCAAGATATGTACAATGAGCAGTTCTTC. Protein: CASSQDMYNEQFF.

This clone was recorded many times. The chain recombines TRBV20-1 with TRBJ1-5; D unresolved. Germline V gene sequence: CDR1 DFQATT, CDR2 SNEGSKA (reference sequence). The germline V and J ends were trimmed by 3 bases and 9 bases, with 9 bases remaining between them. The CDR3 length is 11 residues. The CDR3: CSARYGGPQHF. The CDR3 DNA reads as TGCAGTGCTAGGTACGGTGGGCCCCAGCATTTT.

This chain links TRBV19 with TRBJ1-1, with D perhaps matching TRBD1 (6 bases). The length of the CDR3 is 17 residues. With 0 bases removed from V and 3 bases from J, the gap between germline ends came to 17 bases. In germline, CDR1 is LNHDA, CDR2 SQIVND (reference sequence). CDR3 nucleotides: TGTGCCAGTAGTATAGACAGGGGCGCGGGTAGGGACACTGAAGCTTTCTTT. It codes for CASSIDRGAGRDTEAFF.

This clone has a single count. Compared with germline, one end of the junction differs, possibly owing to a read error. The rearrangement joins TRBV25-1 to TRBJ1-1, with 7 bases lining up with TRBD1. The CDR3 extends over 13 amino acids. From germline, CDR1 is MGHDK and CDR2 SYGVNS. The CDR3 protein is CASIEKGATEAFF. In DNA, the CDR3 is TGTGCCAGCATTGAAAAGGGGGCAACTGAAGCTTTCTTT.

The chain recombines TRBV7-8 with TRBJ2-1; 7 positions agree with TRBD2. V trimming: 5 bases; J trimming: 0 bases; junction bases outside the gene matches: 10. The CDR3 consists of 17 residues. Germline CDR1 SGHVS, CDR2 FQNEAQ. The DNA for the CDR3 is TGTGCCAGCAGCCTATTGACTAGCATAAGCTCCTACAATGAGCAGTTCTTC. Translated: CASSLLTSISSYNEQFF.

The V call is TRBV7-3, the J call TRBJ2-5, with unresolved D. CDR1 is SGHTA, CDR2 FQGTGA, per germline. This CDR3 region has 13 residues. V was clipped by 4 bases and J by 0 bases, with 6 bases between them. The CDR3 DNA is TGTGCCAGCAGCTCAGACAACCAAGAGACCCAGTACTTC. Encoded protein: CASSSDNQETQYF.

V is TRBV13 and J is TRBJ2-1; 12 bases are shared with TRBD2. The CDR3 length is 17 residues. With 4 bases clipped from V and 9 bases from J, the junction kept 13 bases outside the gene matches. From germline, CDR1 is PRHDT and CDR2 FYEKMQ (reference sequence). The CDR3 coding sequence is TGTGCCAGCAGCTCCCCGACTAGCGGGAGCGGGGGCGGTGAGCAGTTCTTC. Translation gives CASSSPTSGSGGGEQFF.

The V gene is TRBV19, the J gene TRBJ1-1; D is undetermined. Germline assignment: CDR1 LNHDA and CDR2 SQIVND (reference sequence). V was clipped by 5 bases and J by 4 bases, with 20 bases between them. The CDR3 is made up of 16 amino acids. As DNA, the CDR3 is TGTGCCAGTAGTCATACACCCTCGCCTCGGGGCACTGAAGCTTTCTTT. It translates to CASSHTPSPRGTEAFF.

This clone was recorded a few times. This chain joins TRBV18 and TRBJ1-2; no firm D call. The CDR3 spans 13 residues. Germline CDR1 reads KGHSH; CDR2 reads LQKENI. Trimming took 2 bases from V and 3 from J, leaving 7 bases between them. In nucleotides, the CDR3 is TGTGCCAGCTCACCAGAGGCAGACTATGGCTACACCTTC. As protein: CASSPEADYGYTF. Supplemented by reference TRBV18 and TRBJ1-2, the full variable domain reads NAGVMQNPRHLVRRRGQEARLRCSPMKGHSHVYWYRQLPEEGLKFMVYLQKENIIDESGMPKERFSAEFPKEGPSILRIQQVVRGDSAAYFCASSPEADYGYTFGSGTRLTVV.

This clone occurred once. The V and J genes are TRBV27 and TRBJ1-5; 7 nucleotides match TRBD1. Per the germline V gene, CDR1 is MNHEY and CDR2 is SMNVEV (reference sequence). The CDR3 length is 16 residues. Losses at the gene ends were 5 bases for V and 0 bases for J; bases not matched to a gene: 7. Here the CDR3 reads CASSPLGQTSNQPQHF. The CDR3 nucleotides are TGTGCCAGCAGTCCCCTGGGACAGACTAGCAATCAGCCCCAGCATTTT.

The chain recombines TRBV19 with TRBJ1-6; possible D gene TRBD1, 6 bases. Germline values: CDR1 LNHDA, CDR2 SQIVND (reference sequence). Trimming left V 5 bases short and J 13 bases short, with 15 bases between. CDR3 size: 13 residues. CDR3 nucleotide sequence: TGTGCCAGTAGTTTAACACAGGGTGGCCCCCTCCACTTT. Amino acids: CASSLTQGGPLHF.

The gene calls are TRBV18 and TRBJ1-1, with a weak D call TRBD1 (6 bases). Germline CDR1 is KGHSH and CDR2 is LQKENI. Trimming pared 6 bases from V and 1 base from J, leaving 9 bases between. There are 13 residues in the CDR3. CDR3 DNA: TGTGCCAGCTCGGGGGGGCCGAACACTGAAGCTTTCTTT. This translates into CASSGGPNTEAFF.